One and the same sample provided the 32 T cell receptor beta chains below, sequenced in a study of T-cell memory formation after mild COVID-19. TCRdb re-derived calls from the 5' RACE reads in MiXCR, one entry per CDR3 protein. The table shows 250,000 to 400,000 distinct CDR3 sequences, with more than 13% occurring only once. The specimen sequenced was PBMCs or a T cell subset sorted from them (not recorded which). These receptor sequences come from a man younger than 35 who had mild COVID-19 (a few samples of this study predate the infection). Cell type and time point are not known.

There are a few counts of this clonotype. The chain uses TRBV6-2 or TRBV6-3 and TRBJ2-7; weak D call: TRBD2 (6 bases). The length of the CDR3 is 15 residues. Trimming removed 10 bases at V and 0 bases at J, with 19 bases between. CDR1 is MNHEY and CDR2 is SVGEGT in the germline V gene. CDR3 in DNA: TGTGCCACCAGGAGGGGACCATCGAGCTCCTACGAGCAGTACGTC. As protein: CATRRGPSSSYEQYV.

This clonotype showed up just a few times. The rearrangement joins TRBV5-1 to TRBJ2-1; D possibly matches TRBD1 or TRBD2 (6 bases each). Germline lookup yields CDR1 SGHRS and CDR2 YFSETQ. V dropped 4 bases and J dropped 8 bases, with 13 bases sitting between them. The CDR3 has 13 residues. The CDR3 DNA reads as TGCGCCAGCAGCCCTCGGGGGCCCTATGAGCAGTTCTTC. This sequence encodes CASSPRGPYEQFF.

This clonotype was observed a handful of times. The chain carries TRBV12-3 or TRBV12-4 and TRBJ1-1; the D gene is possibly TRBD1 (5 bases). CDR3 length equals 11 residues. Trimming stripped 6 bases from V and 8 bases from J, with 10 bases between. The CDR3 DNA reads TGTGCCAGCAGAACTCAGGGAGAAGCTTTCTTT. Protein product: CASRTQGEAFF.

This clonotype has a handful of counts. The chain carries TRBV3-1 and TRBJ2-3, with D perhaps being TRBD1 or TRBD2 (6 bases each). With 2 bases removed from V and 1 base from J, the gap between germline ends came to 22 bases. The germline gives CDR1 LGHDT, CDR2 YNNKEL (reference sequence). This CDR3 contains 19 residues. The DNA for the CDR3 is TGTGCCAGCAGCCAATTTTCCCGGGGGCGAGGGCTGGGCACAGATACGCAGTATTTT. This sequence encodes CASSQFSRGRGLGTDTQYF.

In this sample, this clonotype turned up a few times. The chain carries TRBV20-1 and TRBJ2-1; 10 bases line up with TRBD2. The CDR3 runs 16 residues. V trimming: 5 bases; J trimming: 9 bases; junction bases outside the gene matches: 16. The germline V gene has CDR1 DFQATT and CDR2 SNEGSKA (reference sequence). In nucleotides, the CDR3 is TGCAGTGCTCCGGGGAGCGGGGGGGCCCCGGTAGGTGAGCAGTTCTTC. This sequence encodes CSAPGSGGAPVGEQFF.

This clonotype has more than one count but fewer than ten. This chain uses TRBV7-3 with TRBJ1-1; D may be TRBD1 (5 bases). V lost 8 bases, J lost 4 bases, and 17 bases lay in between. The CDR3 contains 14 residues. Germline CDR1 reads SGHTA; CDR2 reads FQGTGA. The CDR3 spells CASAMYWGSTEAFF. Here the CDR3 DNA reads TGTGCCAGCGCCATGTATTGGGGGAGCACTGAAGCTTTCTTT. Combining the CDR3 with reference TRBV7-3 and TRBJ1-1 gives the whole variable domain GAGVSQTPSNKVTEKGKYVELRCDPISGHTALYWYRQSLGQGPEFLIYFQGTGAADDSGLPNDRFFAVRPEGSVSTLKIQRTERGDSAVYLCASAMYWGSTEAFFGQGTRLTVV.

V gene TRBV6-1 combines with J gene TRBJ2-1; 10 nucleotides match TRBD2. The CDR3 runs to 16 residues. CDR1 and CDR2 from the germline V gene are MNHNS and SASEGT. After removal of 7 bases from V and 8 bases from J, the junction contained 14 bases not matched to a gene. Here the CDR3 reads CASIQPGRAGGDEQFF. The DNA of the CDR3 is TGTGCCAGCATCCAACCCGGCCGAGCGGGAGGGGATGAGCAGTTCTTC.

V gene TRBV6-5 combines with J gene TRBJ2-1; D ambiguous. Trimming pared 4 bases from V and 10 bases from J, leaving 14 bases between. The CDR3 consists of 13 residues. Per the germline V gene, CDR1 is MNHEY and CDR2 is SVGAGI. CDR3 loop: CASSLSEKGEQFF. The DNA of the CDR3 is TGTGCCAGCAGTTTGAGTGAGAAAGGAGAGCAGTTCTTC.

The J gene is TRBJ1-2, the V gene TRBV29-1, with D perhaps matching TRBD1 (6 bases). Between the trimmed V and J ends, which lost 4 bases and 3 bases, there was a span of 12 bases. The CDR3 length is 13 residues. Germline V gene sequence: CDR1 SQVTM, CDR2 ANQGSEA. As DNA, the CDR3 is TGCAGCGTTGGGGGGCCAGGGTACTATGGCTACACCTTC. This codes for CSVGGPGYYGYTF.

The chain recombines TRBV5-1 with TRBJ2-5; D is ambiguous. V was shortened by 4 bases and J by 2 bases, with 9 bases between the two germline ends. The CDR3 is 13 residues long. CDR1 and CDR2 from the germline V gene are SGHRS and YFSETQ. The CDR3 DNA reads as TGCGCCAGCAGCCCGGAGTGGCAAGAGACCCAGTACTTC. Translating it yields CASSPEWQETQYF.

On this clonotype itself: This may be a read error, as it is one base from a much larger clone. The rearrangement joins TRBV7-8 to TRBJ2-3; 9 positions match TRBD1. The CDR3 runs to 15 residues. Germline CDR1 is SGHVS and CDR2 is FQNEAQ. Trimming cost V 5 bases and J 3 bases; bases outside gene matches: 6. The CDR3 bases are TGTGCCAGCAGCCCCCGGGACAGGGCGACAGATACGCAGTATTTT. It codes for CASSPRDRATDTQYF.

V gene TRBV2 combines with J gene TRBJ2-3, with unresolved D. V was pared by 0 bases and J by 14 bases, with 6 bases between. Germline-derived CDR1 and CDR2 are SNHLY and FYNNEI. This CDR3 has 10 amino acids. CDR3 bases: TGTGCCAGCAGTGAAGCGCTTCCGTATTTT. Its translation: CASSEALPYF.

The CDR3 DNA sequence: TGCGCCAGCAGCTTTTGGACAGGGGGCGGAAACACCATATATTTT. Its translation is CASSFWTGGGNTIYF. The chain couples TRBV5-1 to TRBJ1-3, with 11 positions matching TRBD1. Germline loops: CDR1 SGHRS, CDR2 YFSETQ. CDR3 length: 15 amino acids. The V and J ends lost 2 bases and 4 bases, in that order; junction bases with no gene match: 2.

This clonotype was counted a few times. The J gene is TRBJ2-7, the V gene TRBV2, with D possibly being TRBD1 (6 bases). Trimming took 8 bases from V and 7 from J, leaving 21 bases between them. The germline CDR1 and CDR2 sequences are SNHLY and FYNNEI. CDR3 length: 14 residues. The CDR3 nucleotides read TGTGCCAGCGGTTCGGACAGACCCCAAGGGGAGCAGTACTTC. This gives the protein CASGSDRPQGEQYF.

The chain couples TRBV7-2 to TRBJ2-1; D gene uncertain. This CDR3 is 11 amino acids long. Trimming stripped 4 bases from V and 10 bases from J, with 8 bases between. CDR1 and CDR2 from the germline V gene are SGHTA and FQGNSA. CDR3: CASSSTVEQFF. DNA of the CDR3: TGTGCCAGCAGCTCGACCGTAGAGCAGTTCTTC.

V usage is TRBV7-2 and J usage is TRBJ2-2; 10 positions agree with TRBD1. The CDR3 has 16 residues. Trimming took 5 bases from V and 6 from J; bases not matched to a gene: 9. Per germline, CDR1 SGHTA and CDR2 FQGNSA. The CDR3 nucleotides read TGTGCCAGCAGCGCTTATCCCGGGACAGGGGCCGGGGAGCTGTTTTTT. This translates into CASSAYPGTGAGELFF. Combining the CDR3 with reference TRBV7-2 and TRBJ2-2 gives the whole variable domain GAGVSQSPSNKVTEKGKDVELRCDPISGHTALYWYRQSLGQGLEFLIYFQGNSAPDKSGLPSDRFSAERTGGSVSTLTIQRTQQEDSAVYLCASSAYPGTGAGELFFGEGSRLTVL.

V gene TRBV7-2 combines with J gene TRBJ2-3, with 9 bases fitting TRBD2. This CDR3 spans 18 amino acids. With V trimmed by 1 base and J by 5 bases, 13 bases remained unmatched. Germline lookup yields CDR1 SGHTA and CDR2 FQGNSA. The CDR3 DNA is TGTGCCAGCAGCTTAGGCCCTCAGTTAGCGGGGGTTAGAGATACGCAGTATTTT. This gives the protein CASSLGPQLAGVRDTQYF.

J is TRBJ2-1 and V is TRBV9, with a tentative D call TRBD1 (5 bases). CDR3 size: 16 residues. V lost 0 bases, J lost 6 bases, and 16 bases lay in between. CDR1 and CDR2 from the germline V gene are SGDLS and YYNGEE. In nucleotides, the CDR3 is TGTGCCAGCAGCGTAGAGGGGCGGCCTAACTTCAATGAGCAGTTCTTC. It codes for CASSVEGRPNFNEQFF.

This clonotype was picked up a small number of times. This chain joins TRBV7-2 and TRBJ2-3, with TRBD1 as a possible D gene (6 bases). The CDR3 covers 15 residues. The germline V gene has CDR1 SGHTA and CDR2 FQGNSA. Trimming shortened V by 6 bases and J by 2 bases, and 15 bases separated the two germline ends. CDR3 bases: TGTGCCAGCAGGCGAGCCAGGGGCAACACAGATACGCAGTATTTT. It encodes CASRRARGNTDTQYF.

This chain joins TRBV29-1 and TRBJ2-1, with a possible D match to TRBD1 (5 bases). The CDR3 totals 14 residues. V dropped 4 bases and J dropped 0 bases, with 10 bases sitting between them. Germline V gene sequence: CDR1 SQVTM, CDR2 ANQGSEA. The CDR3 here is CSVGQGSSYNEQFF. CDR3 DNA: TGCAGCGTTGGGCAGGGTAGCTCCTACAATGAGCAGTTCTTC.

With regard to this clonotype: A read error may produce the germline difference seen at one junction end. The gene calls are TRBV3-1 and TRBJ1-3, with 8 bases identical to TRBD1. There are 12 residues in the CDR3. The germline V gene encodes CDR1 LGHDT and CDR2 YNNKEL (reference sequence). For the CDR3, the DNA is TGTGCCAGCAGCCCGACAGGGGCCACCTTATATTTT. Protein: CASSPTGATLYF.

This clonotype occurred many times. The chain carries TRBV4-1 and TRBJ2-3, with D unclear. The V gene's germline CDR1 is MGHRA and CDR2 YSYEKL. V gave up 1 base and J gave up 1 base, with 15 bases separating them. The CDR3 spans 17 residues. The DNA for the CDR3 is TGCGCCAGCAGCCAAGTCGGGCGTATCCTTGGCACAGATACGCAGTATTTT. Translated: CASSQVGRILGTDTQYF.

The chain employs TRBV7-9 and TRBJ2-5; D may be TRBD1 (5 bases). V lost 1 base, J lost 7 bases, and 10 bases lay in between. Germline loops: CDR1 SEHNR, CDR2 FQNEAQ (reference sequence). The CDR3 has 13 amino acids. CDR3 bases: TGTGCCAGCAGCTTAGATCAGGGTGGGACCCAGTACTTC. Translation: CASSLDQGGTQYF.

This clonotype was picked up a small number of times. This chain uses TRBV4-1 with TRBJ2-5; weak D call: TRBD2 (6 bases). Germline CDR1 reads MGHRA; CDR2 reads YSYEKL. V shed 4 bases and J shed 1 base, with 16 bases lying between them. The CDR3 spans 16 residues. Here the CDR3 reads CASSPAPGTFQETQYF. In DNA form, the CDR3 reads TGCGCCAGCAGCCCTGCTCCGGGGACTTTCCAAGAGACCCAGTACTTC.

CDR3 sequence reads: CSATQGRAYQETQYF. The CDR3 DNA sequence: TGCAGTGCTACCCAGGGGCGTGCGTACCAAGAGACCCAGTACTTC. This chain links TRBV20-1 with TRBJ2-5, with a weak D call TRBD1 (6 bases). Looked up from germline, CDR1 is DFQATT and CDR2 is SNEGSKA (reference sequence). CDR3 length: 15 amino acids. The V end lost 4 bases, the J end lost 0 bases, and 15 bases lay between the germline ends.

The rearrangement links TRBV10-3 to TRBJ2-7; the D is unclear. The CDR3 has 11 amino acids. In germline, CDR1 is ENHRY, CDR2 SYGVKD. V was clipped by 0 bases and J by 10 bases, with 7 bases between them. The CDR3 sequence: CAISESAAQYF. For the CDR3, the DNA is TGTGCCATCAGTGAGTCGGCGGCTCAGTACTTC.

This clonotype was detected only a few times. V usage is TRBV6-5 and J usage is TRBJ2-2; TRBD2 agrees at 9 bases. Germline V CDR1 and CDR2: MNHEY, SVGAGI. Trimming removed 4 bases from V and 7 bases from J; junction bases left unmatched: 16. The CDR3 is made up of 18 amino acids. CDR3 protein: CASSSPLAGGQGVGELFF. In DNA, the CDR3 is TGTGCCAGCAGTTCCCCGCTCGCGGGGGGGCAGGGGGTCGGGGAGCTGTTTTTT.

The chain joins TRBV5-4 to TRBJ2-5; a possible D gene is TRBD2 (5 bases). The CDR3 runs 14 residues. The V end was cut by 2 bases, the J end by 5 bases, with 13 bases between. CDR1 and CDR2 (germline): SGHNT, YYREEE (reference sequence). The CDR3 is CASSFRVEVETQYF. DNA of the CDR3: TGTGCCAGCAGCTTTCGGGTGGAGGTGGAGACCCAGTACTTC.

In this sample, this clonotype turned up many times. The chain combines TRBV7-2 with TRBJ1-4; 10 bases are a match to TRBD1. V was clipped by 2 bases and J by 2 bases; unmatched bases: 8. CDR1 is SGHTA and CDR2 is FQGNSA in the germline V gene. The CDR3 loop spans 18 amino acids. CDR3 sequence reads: CASSLRRQGALTNEKLFF. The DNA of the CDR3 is TGTGCCAGCAGCTTAAGGAGACAGGGGGCGCTTACTAATGAAAAACTGTTTTTT.

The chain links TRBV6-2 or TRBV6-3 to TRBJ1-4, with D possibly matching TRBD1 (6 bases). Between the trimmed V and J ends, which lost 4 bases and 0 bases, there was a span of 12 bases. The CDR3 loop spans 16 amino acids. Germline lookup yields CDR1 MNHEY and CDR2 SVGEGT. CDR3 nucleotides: TGTGCCAGCAGTTCCCTGGGGGCGTCAACTAATGAAAAACTGTTTTTT. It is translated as CASSSLGASTNEKLFF.

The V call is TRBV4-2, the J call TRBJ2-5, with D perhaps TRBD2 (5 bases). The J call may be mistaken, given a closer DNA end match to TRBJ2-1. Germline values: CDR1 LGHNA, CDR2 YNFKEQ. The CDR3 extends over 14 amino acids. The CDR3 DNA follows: TGTGCCAGCAGCCGGCGTTCTAACGGGGAGACCCAGTTCTTC. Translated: CASSRRSNGETQFF.

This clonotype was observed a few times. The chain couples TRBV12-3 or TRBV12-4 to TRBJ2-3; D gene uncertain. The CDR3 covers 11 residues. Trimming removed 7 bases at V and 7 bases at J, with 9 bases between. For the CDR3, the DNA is TGTGCCAGCACCCTATCCTATACGCAGTATTTT. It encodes CASTLSYTQYF.